Listed below are T cell receptor beta chains from one sample, sequenced in a study of blood T cell repertoires in COVID-19. Assay used: immunoSEQ multiplex PCR; TCRdb lists only in-frame clones, some missing. The repertoire holds about 110,000 clones, about nine tenths seen once, with about 2.2% in the top ten. The sequenced material came from peripheral blood. All receptors come from a human donor in a cohort sampled during active COVID-19. Each CDR3 is given with its conserved first and last residue. Fields, in order: clone size, J gene, V gene, CDR3 protein. Expanded clones are given a class, and other clones once, few, many or no size at all.

NA TRBJ2-7 TRBV4-1 CASSQDYSGEQYF
NA TRBJ1-1 TRBV6-1 CASSEALREVMDTEAFF
NA TRBJ1-1 TRBV24-1 CATKQDSEAFF
NA TRBJ2-1 TRBV7-9 CASSRGGSGISYNEQFF
NA TRBJ2-7 TRBV29-1 CSVVRGTGFSYEQYF
NA TRBJ2-1 TRBV19 CASSIAGAGGVNNEQFF
once TRBJ1-2 TRBV5-1 CASSLGEAGYFYGYTF
NA TRBJ2-2 TRBV11-2 CASSLFGENTGELFF
once TRBJ2-3 TRBV20-1 CSASSGGTDTQYF
NA TRBJ1-1 TRBV7-6 CASSSGQGVEAFF
NA TRBJ2-7 TRBV5-1 CASSPQTGIHEQYF
NA TRBJ2-1 TRBV6-1 CASSEAARPSYNEQFF
NA TRBJ2-3 TRBV6-1 CASSERAGGTDTQYF
NA TRBJ1-1 TRBV5-5 CASIYSGTEAFF
NA TRBJ1-2 TRBV27 CASSLSGRSNYGYTF
NA TRBJ1-1 TRBV7-9 CASSLVVGEVNTEAFF
NA TRBJ1-1 TRBV29-1 CSVEGEFPWAFF
NA TRBJ2-1 TRBV28 CASSPLGLARTLNEQFF
NA TRBJ2-2 TRBV9 CASSVGTSISTGELFF
NA TRBJ2-7 TRBV2 CASRMTSGSYEQYF
NA TRBJ2-5 TRBV19 CASSPRLAGLQETQYF
NA TRBJ1-2 TRBV15 CATSRGDGNYGYTF
NA TRBJ1-1 TRBV6-5 CASSKTTGFNTEAFF
NA TRBJ2-7 TRBV4-1 CASSQVGLEDYEQYF
NA TRBJ1-6 TRBV7-8 CASSFRQGPLHF
NA TRBJ1-1 TRBV30 CAWTTPGQGGAEAFF
NA TRBJ2-2 TRBV3-1/TRBV3-2 CASSQRFRDEGAGELFF
NA TRBJ1-3 TRBV5-5 CASSLEGMGDSGNTIYF
NA TRBJ1-5 TRBV25-1 CASSEDRGPSNQPQHF
NA TRBJ1-1 TRBV5-6 CASSPDRGRVTEAFF
once TRBJ2-7 TRBV15 CATSRVRGSGTYEQYF
NA TRBJ2-7 TRBV4-1 CASSQDELSGTYEQYF
NA TRBJ2-2 TRBV11-3 CASSLASGTSRGELFF
NA TRBJ2-7 TRBV5-5 CASSAQTRSEQYF
NA TRBJ1-6 TRBV7-6 CASSLGQGHGNSPLHF
NA TRBJ1-2 TRBV11-2 CASSLAGGYGYTF
NA TRBJ2-3 TRBV7-3 CASSFLGGTDTQYF
once TRBJ1-2 TRBV19 CASSSRTGEGSSGSYGYTF
NA TRBJ2-5 TRBV5-1 CASSLPTGAQETQYF
NA TRBJ2-7 TRBV4-1 CASSQGPGEAYEQYF
NA TRBJ2-7 TRBV5-5 CASSLGPDRNYEQYF